These T cell receptor beta chains were read from a single sample in a study of T cell responses to AZD1222 COVID-19 vaccine. The data were produced by immunoSEQ multiplex PCR, yet TCRdb's version contains in-frame clones alone and is incomplete. The sample lists 60,000 to 75,000 clones, approximately 83% seen once, with 5% to 6.5% in the top ten. Sequences were derived from peripheral blood, sampled 28 days after the second AZD1222 dose. These TCRs come from an adult who received the AZD1222 COVID-19 vaccine. Each CDR3 is given with its conserved first and last residue. D genes are given only for firm matches. Only part of the rows carry a size: once, few, many, or a class if the clone is expanded.

J gene | V gene | clone size | D gene | CDR3 DNA | CDR3 protein
TRBJ1-6 | TRBV4-1 | . | . | TGCGCCAGCAGCCAAGGGCGGCCAGCGGGTTTTTCACCCCTCCACTTT | CASSQGRPAGFSPLHF
TRBJ1-1 | TRBV5-1 | few | TRBD1 | TGCGCCAGCAGCTTTCGACAGGGGAACACTGAAGCTTTCTTT | CASSFRQGNTEAFF
TRBJ1-5 | TRBV19 | . | . | TGTGCCAGTGGAGAGACGGGAAACCTCTATCAGCCCCAGCATTTT | CASGETGNLYQPQHF
TRBJ1-1 | TRBV18 | . | . | TGTGCCAGCTCATCCGACCAGAACACTGAAGCTTTCTTT | CASSSDQNTEAFF
TRBJ1-4 | TRBV6-5 | few | . | TGTGCCAGCAGTTACCGAAGTATAGATGAAAAACTGTTTTTT | CASSYRSIDEKLFF
TRBJ2-7 | TRBV4-3 | . | TRBD1 | TGCGCCAGCAGCCGCACCAGGACAGGGAGAAACTACGAGCAGTACTTC | CASSRTRTGRNYEQYF
TRBJ1-6 | TRBV27 | . | . | TGTGCCAGCAGGAACCTTAAGGGTTACCAGGGGAAATGGAATTCACCCCTCCACTTT | CASRNLKGYQGKWNSPLHF
TRBJ2-1 | TRBV12-2 | . | . | TGTGCAAGTCGTTTTTTCAGGGGTAATGAGCAGTTCTTC | CASRFFRGNEQFF
TRBJ2-6 | TRBV6-4 | . | . | TGTGCCAGCAGTGAACAGGCAAACTCTGGGGCCAACGTCCTGACTTTC | CASSEQANSGANVLTF
TRBJ2-3 | TRBV3-1/TRBV3-2 | . | TRBD2 | TGTGCCAGCAGCCAGGGGGGGGGCACAGATACGCAGTATTTT | CASSQGGGTDTQYF
TRBJ1-3 | TRBV4-1 | . | TRBD1 | TGCGCCAGCAGCCAACCCTTTCCCCGGACAGGGACTGGAAACACCATATATTTT | CASSQPFPRTGTGNTIYF
TRBJ2-2 | TRBV5-5 | . | . | TGTGCCAGCAGCTCCGGTACCGGGACTCTAGCTAGCACCGGGGAGCTGTTTTTT | CASSSGTGTLASTGELFF
TRBJ2-7 | TRBV20-1 | . | . | TGCAGTGGAGCGAGGGACTACGAGCAGTACTTC | CSGARDYEQYF
TRBJ2-5 | TRBV12-3/TRBV12-4 | . | . | TGTGCCAGCAGTTTACCCGGGGCAGAGACCCAGTACTTC | CASSLPGAETQYF